Listed here are 23 T cell receptor beta chains from one sample, sequenced in a study of cytomegalovirus exposure and HLA in healthy donors. The PCR used 60 Vbeta and 13 Jbeta primers. Assay used: immunoSEQ multiplex PCR; TCRdb lists only in-frame clones, some missing. The sample has about 89,000 clones, 70% to 80% seen once. Input material: PBMCs. These receptor sequences come from a man between 25 and 39 years old in good health and CMV-seronegative.

The chain combines TRBV27 with TRBJ1-5; D may be TRBD1 (5 bases). Trimming left V 7 bases short and J 4 bases short, with 14 bases between. Germline CDR1 and CDR2: MNHEY and SMNVEV (reference sequence). CDR3 length equals 14 residues. The CDR3 nucleotides read TGTGCCAGCAAGGTCGGCCAGGGAAATCAGCCCCAGCATTTT. Residues: CASKVGQGNQPQHF.

J is TRBJ2-5 and V is TRBV5-1; no definite D call. Germline V lookup: CDR1 SGHRS, CDR2 YFSETQ. The CDR3 loop spans 12 amino acids. V lost 0 bases and J 3 bases, leaving 3 bases between the germline ends. CDR3 region: CASSLAEETQYF. The CDR3 DNA reads TGCGCCAGCAGCTTGGCCGAAGAGACCCAGTACTTC. The whole variable domain, filled in from reference TRBV5-1 and TRBJ2-5, reads KAGVTQTPRYLIKTRGQQVTLSCSPISGHRSVSWYQQTPGQGLQFLFEYFSETQRNKGNFPGRFSGRQFSNSRSEMNVSTLELGDSALYLCASSLAEETQYFGPGTRLLVL.

The rearrangement links TRBV28 to TRBJ2-7, with 7 positions matching TRBD1. V lost 1 base, J lost 4 bases, and 4 bases stayed unmatched. The germline gives CDR1 MDHEN, CDR2 SYDVKM. There are 14 residues in the CDR3. The CDR3: CASSLYLRGYEQYF. The CDR3 nucleotides read TGTGCCAGCAGTTTATACCTCAGGGGGTACGAGCAGTACTTC.

This rearrangement joins TRBV11-2 to TRBJ2-3; 7 bases map to TRBD2. CDR3 length: 14 amino acids. CDR1 and CDR2 (germline): SGHAT, FQNNGV. V lost 4 bases and J lost 7; bases outside the gene matches: 8. For the CDR3, the DNA is TGTGCCAGCAGCTCCCTCGGGGGGAAAAATACGCAGTATTTT. This codes for CASSSLGGKNTQYF. The full variable domain, in which reference TRBV11-2 and TRBJ2-3 provide the parts outside the CDR3, is EAGVAQSPRYKIIEKRQSVAFWCNPISGHATLYWYQQILGQGPKLLIQFQNNGVVDDSQLPKDRFSAERLKGVDSTLKIQPAKLEDSAVYLCASSSLGGKNTQYFGPGTRLTVL.

The CDR3 nucleotides read TGTGCCAGCAGTTTACTAGCGGGACTCTCAGGGGACGAGCAGTACTTC. It is translated as CASSLLAGLSGDEQYF. This chain joins TRBV28 and TRBJ2-7, with TRBD2 matching over 9 bases. The junction had 10 bases not matched to a gene; V was cut back by 2 bases and J by 5 bases. Germline V gene data show CDR1 as MDHEN and CDR2 as SYDVKM. This CDR3 is built from 16 residues.

The genes are TRBV5-5 and TRBJ1-2; 7 bases line up with TRBD1. Per germline, CDR1 SGHKS and CDR2 YYEKEE (reference sequence). Trimming took 4 bases from V and 0 from J; bases not matched to a gene: 3. This CDR3 comprises 14 residues. The CDR3 nucleotides are TGTGCCAGCAGCGGGACAGCAGCTAACTATGGCTACACCTTC. This gives the protein CASSGTAANYGYTF.

V is TRBV7-6 and J is TRBJ2-7; weak D call: TRBD1 (6 bases). Trimming removed 1 base at V and 3 bases at J, with 7 bases between. Germline CDR1 is SGHVS and CDR2 is FNYEAQ. This CDR3 is 13 amino acids long. The CDR3 sequence is CASSLGDNYEQYF. CDR3 sequence (DNA): TGTGCCAGCAGCTTAGGGGACAACTACGAGCAGTACTTC.

This chain uses TRBV9 with TRBJ2-2; 11 bases fit TRBD2. Germline CDR1 is SGDLS and CDR2 is YYNGEE. This CDR3 is 17 amino acids long. Unmatched junction bases numbered 7, after V lost 1 base and J lost 5 bases. In DNA, the CDR3 is TGTGCCAGCAGCGTATCTCTAGCGGGGGGATCGACCGGGGAGCTGTTTTTT. Protein sequence: CASSVSLAGGSTGELFF.

In its sample, this clone was seen once. The chain is built from TRBV7-9 and TRBJ2-1, with TRBD2 as a possible D gene (6 bases). The CDR3 is 15 amino acids. Germline CDR1 reads SEHNR; CDR2 reads FQNEAQ (reference sequence). V lost 7 bases and J 1 base, leaving 14 bases between the germline ends. CDR3 loop: CASIVAVGSYNEQFF. The CDR3 bases are TGTGCCAGCATAGTAGCGGTGGGATCCTACAATGAGCAGTTCTTC.

V is TRBV27 and J is TRBJ2-7; 7 nucleotides line up with TRBD1. The CDR3 is made up of 15 amino acids. Germline assignment: CDR1 MNHEY and CDR2 SMNVEV (reference sequence). V dropped 5 bases and J dropped 0; count of bases not matched to a gene: 7. As DNA, the CDR3 is TGTGCCAGCAGTGCTCCCGGGACAGCCTCCTACGAGCAGTACTTC. Its translation: CASSAPGTASYEQYF.

This clone was counted only a few times. The rearrangement joins TRBV7-2 to TRBJ2-3; no reliable D call. V dropped 2 bases and J dropped 9 bases, with 9 bases sitting between them. The germline V gene encodes CDR1 SGHTA and CDR2 FQGNSA. The CDR3 spans 12 residues. The CDR3 loop reads CASSLNRETQYF. The CDR3 DNA reads as TGTGCCAGCAGCTTAAACCGAGAAACGCAGTATTTT.

J is TRBJ2-3 and V is TRBV19; possibly TRBD1 for D (6 bases). The CDR3 is made up of 15 amino acids. V dropped 1 base and J dropped 2 bases, with 10 bases sitting between them. Germline V gene sequence: CDR1 LNHDA, CDR2 SQIVND (reference sequence). CDR3 amino acids: CASSIGSGVTDTQYF. CDR3 DNA: TGTGCCAGTAGTATAGGGTCAGGGGTCACAGATACGCAGTATTTT.

The rearrangement uses TRBV7-2 and TRBJ2-3; D remains ambiguous. V lost 5 bases, J lost 2 bases, and 5 bases lay in between. Germline V gives CDR1 SGHTA, CDR2 FQGNSA. There are 12 residues in the CDR3. The CDR3 protein is CASSLYTDTQYF. CDR3 bases: TGTGCCAGCAGCCTGTACACAGATACGCAGTATTTT.

J is TRBJ2-3 and V is TRBV4-2, with 9 bases fitting TRBD2. The CDR3 is made up of 16 amino acids. V shed 0 bases and J 8 bases; nucleotides not matched to a gene: 9. Germline CDR1 reads LGHNA; CDR2 reads YNFKEQ. The CDR3 DNA sequence: TGTGCCAGCAGCCAAGAGGAGGGCGGGGGGGCAGGTACGCAGTATTTT. Amino acid sequence: CASSQEEGGGAGTQYF.

The J gene is TRBJ1-5, the V gene TRBV4-3, with a possible D match to TRBD1 (5 bases). Between the trimmed V and J ends, which lost 0 bases and 9 bases, there was a span of 15 bases. The CDR3 is 15 amino acids. The germline V gene encodes CDR1 LGHNA and CDR2 YSLEER. As DNA, the CDR3 is TGCGCCAGCAGCCAAGATTCGGGGGGAGCGGGGCCCCAGCATTTT. Its protein is CASSQDSGGAGPQHF.

The CDR3 protein is CASSYQTGGGNTIYF. The CDR3 DNA is TGTGCCAGCAGTTACCAGACAGGGGGTGGAAACACCATATATTTT. The rearrangement uses TRBV6-5 and TRBJ1-3; the match to TRBD1 covers 9 bases. The CDR3 covers 15 residues. The J segment lost 3 bases and the V segment lost 2 bases, leaving 2 bases of the junction unmatched. Germline-derived CDR1 and CDR2 are MNHEY and SVGAGI.

J is TRBJ2-7 and V is TRBV7-9; 9 bases agree with TRBD1. V was clipped by 5 bases and J by 1 base; unmatched bases: 12. Germline V CDR1 and CDR2: SEHNR, FQNEAQ (reference sequence). The CDR3 totals 17 residues. This CDR3 reads CASSPKAGTGISYEQYF. As DNA, the CDR3 is TGTGCCAGCAGCCCTAAGGCCGGGACAGGGATTTCCTACGAGCAGTACTTC.

The chain links TRBV19 to TRBJ1-5; the D gene is possibly TRBD1 (6 bases). Trimming shortened V by 9 bases and J by 7 bases, and 16 bases separated the two germline ends. Germline V gives CDR1 LNHDA, CDR2 SQIVND (reference sequence). The CDR3 runs 13 residues. Here the CDR3 DNA reads TGTGCCAGCAAAACAGGGCTAGGACAGCCCCAGCATTTT. As protein: CASKTGLGQPQHF.

The V gene is TRBV5-4, the J gene TRBJ1-1, with D perhaps matching TRBD1 (5 bases). From germline, CDR1 is SGHNT and CDR2 YYREEE (reference sequence). V gave up 2 bases and J gave up 12 bases, with 14 bases separating them. There are 12 residues in the CDR3. CDR3 amino acids: CASSFEAGPTFF. The CDR3, as DNA: TGTGCCAGCAGCTTTGAGGCAGGGCCGACTTTCTTT.

The chain links TRBV5-8 to TRBJ2-1; 7 bases align to TRBD1. The length of the CDR3 is 13 residues. Trimming cost V 1 base and J 7 bases; bases outside gene matches: 2. Germline V gene lookup returns CDR1 SGHTS and CDR2 YDEGEE. The CDR3 bases are TGTGCCAGCAGCTTGCACAGGGGAAATGAGCAGTTCTTC. Translation gives CASSLHRGNEQFF.

The chain joins TRBV27 to TRBJ2-2, with 7 bases lining up with TRBD1. CDR3 length equals 14 residues. Germline trimming cut 0 bases from V and 5 bases from J; bases unmatched to any gene: 0. The germline V gene encodes CDR1 MNHEY and CDR2 SMNVEV (reference sequence). CDR3 in DNA: TGTGCCAGCAGTTTATCACAGGGGACCGGGGAGCTGTTTTTT. Amino acid sequence: CASSLSQGTGELFF.

The chain links TRBV5-8 to TRBJ1-1; D may be TRBD1 (6 bases). Germline V gene lookup returns CDR1 SGHTS and CDR2 YDEGEE. The CDR3 consists of 14 residues. V was clipped by 0 bases and J by 1 base, with 7 bases between them. The DNA of the CDR3 is TGTGCCAGCAGCTTGGACAGGGCGAACACTGAAGCTTTCTTT. As protein: CASSLDRANTEAFF. The variable domain in full, completed from reference TRBV5-8 and TRBJ1-1, reads EAGVTQSPTHLIKTRGQQATLRCSPISGHTSVYWYQQALGLGLQFLLWYDEGEERNRGNFPPRFSGRQFPNYSSELNVNALELEDSALYLCASSLDRANTEAFFGQGTRLTVV.

This clone was detected a few times. The V gene is TRBV2, the J gene TRBJ1-5; a possible D gene is TRBD1 (6 bases). The V end was cut by 6 bases, the J end by 4 bases, with 16 bases between. This CDR3 has 15 amino acids. Germline V gives CDR1 SNHLY, CDR2 FYNNEI. DNA of the CDR3: TGTGCCAGCAGAATCCGGGACACCGGGAATCAGCCCCAGCATTTT. This encodes CASRIRDTGNQPQHF.